These T cell receptor beta chains were read from a single sample in a study of blood T cell repertoires in COVID-19. Profiled with immunoSEQ multiplex PCR; TCRdb holds only in-frame clones, not every one. The table has about 54,000 clones, roughly 79% seen once. Sequenced input: peripheral blood. The source is a woman aged 60 to 75 with acute or convalescent COVID-19. The CDR3 runs from the conserved cysteine through the conserved F or W. D genes are given only for firm matches. A clone size is listed for some rows: how often the clone was seen (once, few, many), or a class if it is expanded.

d_call: NA; v_call: TRBV5-4; j_call: TRBJ2-3; clone_size: NA; cdr3_nt: TGTGCCAGCAGCCCGCCGCGGGGAGGCACAGATACGCAGTATTTT; cdr3_aa: CASSPPRGGTDTQYF
d_call: TRBD2; v_call: TRBV6-2/TRBV6-3; j_call: TRBJ2-1; clone_size: NA; cdr3_nt: TGTGCCAGCAGTGGGACTAGCGGGGGCCTAATCGAGCAGTTCTTC; cdr3_aa: CASSGTSGGLIEQFF
d_call: TRBD1; v_call: TRBV6-5; j_call: TRBJ1-6; clone_size: NA; cdr3_nt: TGTGCCAGCAGGCGGGACAGGGGAACACCCCTCCACTTT; cdr3_aa: CASRRDRGTPLHF
d_call: TRBD1; v_call: TRBV15; j_call: TRBJ1-6; clone_size: NA; cdr3_nt: TGTGCCACCAGCAGAACTGGGACAGGGGCGGCTAATTCACCCCTCCACTTT; cdr3_aa: CATSRTGTGAANSPLHF
d_call: NA; v_call: TRBV4-1; j_call: TRBJ2-7; clone_size: NA; cdr3_nt: TGCGCCAGCAGCCCCAACTGGGCCTCCTACGAGCAGTACTTC; cdr3_aa: CASSPNWASYEQYF
d_call: TRBD2; v_call: TRBV29-1; j_call: TRBJ2-2; clone_size: NA; cdr3_nt: TGCAGCGTTGAAGATCTCGGACTAGCCGGGGAGCTGTTTTTT; cdr3_aa: CSVEDLGLAGELFF
d_call: TRBD2; v_call: TRBV6-5; j_call: TRBJ2-3; clone_size: NA; cdr3_nt: TGTGCCAGCAGTTATCTCCGCGGGAGGGGTACGCAGTATTTT; cdr3_aa: CASSYLRGRGTQYF
d_call: NA; v_call: TRBV30; j_call: TRBJ1-1; clone_size: NA; cdr3_nt: TGTGCCTGGAGTGTTCTTACTGAAGCTTTCTTT; cdr3_aa: CAWSVLTEAFF
d_call: NA; v_call: TRBV6-6; j_call: TRBJ1-5; clone_size: NA; cdr3_nt: TGTGCCAGCAGTTACCTCTCAGGCGTGAATCAGCCCCAGCATTTT; cdr3_aa: CASSYLSGVNQPQHF
d_call: NA; v_call: TRBV5-1; j_call: TRBJ2-7; clone_size: NA; cdr3_nt: TGCGCCAGCAGCTTGGATGGCAGCTCCTACGAGCAGTACTTC; cdr3_aa: CASSLDGSSYEQYF
d_call: TRBD1; v_call: TRBV24-1; j_call: TRBJ1-2; clone_size: NA; cdr3_nt: TGTGCCACCAGTGATTGGGACAGGGGATGGACCTTC; cdr3_aa: CATSDWDRGWTF
d_call: TRBD1; v_call: TRBV19; j_call: TRBJ1-5; clone_size: NA; cdr3_nt: TGTGCCAGTAGTATGTTGGACCGACAGGGGAATCAGCCCCAGCATTTT; cdr3_aa: CASSMLDRQGNQPQHF
d_call: TRBD2; v_call: TRBV6-2/TRBV6-3; j_call: TRBJ2-1; clone_size: NA; cdr3_nt: TGTGCCAGCAGTTACTGGACTAGCGGGGTTCTCTCCTACAATGAGCAGTTCTTC; cdr3_aa: CASSYWTSGVLSYNEQFF
d_call: TRBD2; v_call: TRBV11-2; j_call: TRBJ2-2; clone_size: once; cdr3_nt: TGTGCCAGCAGCTTAGAGGGACTGGGCGGGGGGCCCAACACCGGGGAGCTGTTTTTT; cdr3_aa: CASSLEGLGGGPNTGELFF
d_call: TRBD1; v_call: TRBV5-1; j_call: TRBJ1-2; clone_size: NA; cdr3_nt: TGCGCCAGCAGCTCGGACAGGGAGGATGGCTACACCTTC; cdr3_aa: CASSSDREDGYTF
d_call: NA; v_call: TRBV6-6; j_call: TRBJ1-3; clone_size: once; cdr3_nt: TGTGCCGGGGGGGACAAGGGGGCTGGAAACACCATATATTTT; cdr3_aa: CAGGDKGAGNTIYF
d_call: TRBD1; v_call: TRBV2; j_call: TRBJ1-5; clone_size: NA; cdr3_nt: TGTGCCAGCACCGGGACAGGGGGGGATCAGCCCCAGCATTTT; cdr3_aa: CASTGTGGDQPQHF
d_call: TRBD1; v_call: TRBV5-6; j_call: TRBJ1-6; clone_size: NA; cdr3_nt: TGTGCCAGCACCCTCCGGACAGGGTCGGTTTCACCCCTCCACTTT; cdr3_aa: CASTLRTGSVSPLHF
d_call: NA; v_call: TRBV6-1; j_call: TRBJ1-1; clone_size: NA; cdr3_nt: TGTGCCAGCGCCTACAGGACGAACACTGAAGCTTTCTTT; cdr3_aa: CASAYRTNTEAFF
d_call: TRBD2; v_call: TRBV9; j_call: TRBJ2-1; clone_size: NA; cdr3_nt: TGTGCCAGCAGCGTAGGTCTAGCGGGGGGAAATGAGCAGTTCTTC; cdr3_aa: CASSVGLAGGNEQFF
d_call: TRBD2; v_call: TRBV7-2; j_call: TRBJ2-3; clone_size: NA; cdr3_nt: TGTGCCAGCAGCTTAAGGCTAGCGGGGGCCACAGATACGCAGTATTTT; cdr3_aa: CASSLRLAGATDTQYF
d_call: TRBD1; v_call: TRBV10-1; j_call: TRBJ1-4; clone_size: NA; cdr3_nt: TGCGCCAGCAGGGGGTACAGGGGTACTAATGAAAAACTGTTTTTT; cdr3_aa: CASRGYRGTNEKLFF
d_call: NA; v_call: TRBV30; j_call: TRBJ2-3; clone_size: NA; cdr3_nt: TGTGCCTGGAGTCCTTGGCGGGGGCCATCACCGGGTACGCAGTATTTT; cdr3_aa: CAWSPWRGPSPGTQYF
d_call: NA; v_call: TRBV21-1; j_call: TRBJ2-2; clone_size: NA; cdr3_nt: TGTGCCAGCAGCAATCCTCTAGCGGGAGGTACCGGGGAGCTGTTTTTT; cdr3_aa: CASSNPLAGGTGELFF
d_call: NA; v_call: TRBV5-1; j_call: TRBJ1-5; clone_size: few; cdr3_nt: TGCGCCAGCAGCTTGGCTTTACAGGGCAGCAATCAGCCCCAGCATTTT; cdr3_aa: CASSLALQGSNQPQHF
d_call: TRBD1; v_call: TRBV19; j_call: TRBJ1-1; clone_size: NA; cdr3_nt: TGTGCCAGTAGTCCGGACAGGGGGAACACTGAAGCTTTCTTT; cdr3_aa: CASSPDRGNTEAFF
d_call: TRBD2; v_call: TRBV2; j_call: TRBJ2-5; clone_size: NA; cdr3_nt: TGTGCCAGCAGTGAAGGACTAGCGGGAGGGGGGGAGACCCAGTACTTC; cdr3_aa: CASSEGLAGGGETQYF
d_call: TRBD1; v_call: TRBV28; j_call: TRBJ1-1; clone_size: NA; cdr3_nt: TGTGCCAGCAGTCCTACAGGGGAGGATAGTGAAGCTTTCTTT; cdr3_aa: CASSPTGEDSEAFF
d_call: TRBD1; v_call: TRBV30; j_call: TRBJ1-5; clone_size: NA; cdr3_nt: TGTGCCTGGAGTTCCGGGACAGGGAACAATCAGCCCCAGCATTTT; cdr3_aa: CAWSSGTGNNQPQHF
d_call: TRBD1; v_call: TRBV4-1; j_call: TRBJ2-7; clone_size: NA; cdr3_nt: TGCGCCAGCAGCTACCGGGACAGGGCATACGAGCAGTACTTC; cdr3_aa: CASSYRDRAYEQYF
d_call: NA; v_call: TRBV24-1; j_call: TRBJ1-5; clone_size: once; cdr3_nt: TGTGCCACCTCGACTCCAAATCAGCCCCAGCATTTT; cdr3_aa: CATSTPNQPQHF
d_call: TRBD1; v_call: TRBV3-1/TRBV3-2; j_call: TRBJ1-2; clone_size: NA; cdr3_nt: TGTGCCAGCAGTAGGACAGGAGTTAACTATGGCTACACCTTC; cdr3_aa: CASSRTGVNYGYTF
d_call: NA; v_call: TRBV18; j_call: TRBJ1-3; clone_size: NA; cdr3_nt: TGTGCCAGCTCATCACAATCCTCCGGCGGGGCCACTGGAAACACCATATATTTT; cdr3_aa: CASSSQSSGGATGNTIYF
d_call: TRBD1; v_call: TRBV13; j_call: TRBJ2-3; clone_size: NA; cdr3_nt: TGTGCCAGCAGCTTAGTGGGACAGGGGATCACAGATACGCAGTATTTT; cdr3_aa: CASSLVGQGITDTQYF
d_call: TRBD1; v_call: TRBV3-1/TRBV3-2; j_call: TRBJ1-3; clone_size: NA; cdr3_nt: TGTGCCAGCAGAAAAGGAGGACAGGGAGAATCTGGAAACACCATATATTTT; cdr3_aa: CASRKGGQGESGNTIYF
d_call: TRBD2; v_call: TRBV3-1/TRBV3-2; j_call: TRBJ2-3; clone_size: NA; cdr3_nt: TGTGCCAGCAGCCAAGATCACCTTAGCGGGGGGCGCACAGATACGCAGTATTTT; cdr3_aa: CASSQDHLSGGRTDTQYF
d_call: TRBD2; v_call: TRBV11-2; j_call: TRBJ2-1; clone_size: NA; cdr3_nt: TGTGCCAGCAGCTTAGGCCTAGCGGGAGCCAATGAGCAGTTCTTC; cdr3_aa: CASSLGLAGANEQFF
d_call: NA; v_call: TRBV7-9; j_call: TRBJ1-2; clone_size: once; cdr3_nt: TGTGCCAGCAGCACCACTGGGGCAGGTCGCGCGACATATGGCTACACCTTC; cdr3_aa: CASSTTGAGRATYGYTF
d_call: TRBD2; v_call: TRBV24-1; j_call: TRBJ2-2; clone_size: NA; cdr3_nt: TGTGCCACGGAGACTAGCGGGAGCGGAGGCGGGGAGCTGTTTTTT; cdr3_aa: CATETSGSGGGELFF
d_call: TRBD2; v_call: TRBV7-2; j_call: TRBJ2-7; clone_size: NA; cdr3_nt: TGTGCCAGCAGCTTAGGGACTAGCGGGTCCTACGAGCAGTACTTC; cdr3_aa: CASSLGTSGSYEQYF
d_call: TRBD2; v_call: TRBV5-6; j_call: TRBJ2-2; clone_size: NA; cdr3_nt: TGTGCCAGCAGACTAGCGGGGGCTCTTACCGGGGAGCTGTTTTTT; cdr3_aa: CASRLAGALTGELFF
d_call: NA; v_call: TRBV4-2; j_call: TRBJ2-3; clone_size: NA; cdr3_nt: TGTGCCAGCAGCCAGTTCCGGGACACCGACACAGATACGCAGTATTTT; cdr3_aa: CASSQFRDTDTDTQYF
d_call: NA; v_call: TRBV7-9; j_call: TRBJ2-7; clone_size: NA; cdr3_nt: TGTGCCAGCAGCTTTACAGGGTCAGAGCAGTACTTC; cdr3_aa: CASSFTGSEQYF